Below, 29 T cell receptor beta chains from the same sample are listed, as sequenced in a study of CD8+CD57+ T cells in acquired aplastic anemia. Patients included in sequencing had previously demonstrated CD8+CD57+ cell expansion by flow cytometry. Genomic DNA templated the TCR beta VDJ and CDR3 profiling. TCRdb re-called the reads with MiXCR, one entry per CDR3 protein. The table lists about 290,000 distinct CDR3 sequences, under 65% of them singletons. Sequencing was done on a sample of sorted CD4+, CD8+, or CD8+CD57+ T cells (not recorded which) from PBMCs. Source of these receptors: a human donor with aplastic anemia.

The chain employs TRBV7-2 and TRBJ2-7; 13 bases are shared with TRBD2. Germline trimming cut 3 bases from V and 13 bases from J; bases unmatched to any gene: 6. Germline V lookup: CDR1 SGHTA, CDR2 FQGNSA. The CDR3 has 13 residues. The CDR3 loop is CASSFGTSGKFYF. The CDR3 DNA follows: TGTGCCAGCAGCTTCGGGACTAGCGGGAAATTCTACTTC.

V usage is TRBV7-8 and J usage is TRBJ2-2; D possibly corresponds to TRBD1 (7 bases). CDR3 size: 16 residues. Trimming removed 3 bases at V and 3 bases at J, with 14 bases between. From germline, CDR1 is SGHVS and CDR2 FQNEAQ. The CDR3 spells CASSFATGRHTGELFF. The DNA for the CDR3 is TGTGCCAGCAGCTTCGCGACAGGGAGGCACACCGGGGAGCTGTTTTTT.

The V call is TRBV20-1, the J call TRBJ1-5, with 7 bases lining up with TRBD1. Germline V CDR1 and CDR2: DFQATT, SNEGSKA (reference sequence). The V gene end was trimmed by 5 bases and the J gene end by 3 bases; junction bases not matched to a gene: 7. The CDR3 has 14 residues. The CDR3 nucleotides read TGCAGTGCTGAAGCGACAGGGACCAATCAGCCCCAGCATTTT. This codes for CSAEATGTNQPQHF.

The rearrangement joins TRBV5-8 to TRBJ2-3, with 16 bases identical to TRBD2. V dropped 3 bases and J dropped 3; count of bases not matched to a gene: 4. This CDR3 spans 17 amino acids. CDR1 is SGHTS, CDR2 YDEGEE, per germline. CDR3 residues: CASSSGLAGGGTDTQYF. As DNA, the CDR3 is TGTGCCAGCAGCTCGGGACTAGCGGGAGGGGGTACAGATACGCAGTATTTT.

In its sample, this clonotype was seen a few times. This chain joins TRBV2 and TRBJ2-7; D may be TRBD1 (5 bases). This CDR3 is 13 amino acids long. V was clipped by 10 bases and J by 0 bases, with 13 bases between them. The germline V gene has CDR1 SNHLY and CDR2 FYNNEI. The CDR3: CAMTASDSYEQYF. Here the CDR3 DNA reads TGTGCCATGACAGCTTCTGACTCCTACGAGCAGTACTTC. Full variable domain (outside the CDR3, taken from reference TRBV2 and TRBJ2-7): EPEVTQTPSHQVTQMGQEVILRCVPISNHLYFYWYRQILGQKVEFLVSFYNNEISEKSEIFDDQFSVERPDGSNFTLKIRSTKLEDSAMYFCAMTASDSYEQYFGPGTRLTVT.

This clonotype has a count of ten or more. This chain uses TRBV3-1 with TRBJ1-3, with D uncertain. Germline CDR1 and CDR2: LGHDT and YNNKEL (reference sequence). The CDR3 is 11 amino acids. The V gene lost 3 bases and the J gene lost 7 bases, with 4 bases spanning the gap. The CDR3 DNA reads as TGTGCCAGCAGCCAGGTGAACACCATATATTTT. Translation gives CASSQVNTIYF.

This clonotype has just a few counts. This rearrangement joins TRBV18 to TRBJ1-1; D is uncertain. V shed 1 base and J shed 1 base, with 13 bases lying between them. The CDR3 totals 16 residues. Germline CDR1 reads KGHSH; CDR2 reads LQKENI. The CDR3 sequence: CASSPRAEGSNTEAFF. The CDR3 nucleotides read TGTGCCAGCTCACCACGGGCGGAAGGCTCGAACACTGAAGCTTTCTTT.

This chain connects TRBV7-2 to TRBJ1-1; 7 nucleotides align to TRBD1. With V trimmed by 5 bases and J by 4 bases, 4 bases remained unmatched. The CDR3 consists of 13 residues. Per the germline V gene, CDR1 is SGHTA and CDR2 is FQGNSA. CDR3 protein: CASSAGTATEAFF. CDR3 nucleotides: TGTGCCAGCAGCGCCGGGACAGCCACTGAAGCTTTCTTT.

This clonotype was observed many times. The chain couples TRBV7-6 to TRBJ1-1, with D possibly being TRBD1 (5 bases). The CDR3 covers 13 residues. V was trimmed by 4 bases and J by 1 base, leaving 7 bases between them. The germline V gene encodes CDR1 SGHVS and CDR2 FNYEAQ. The CDR3 is CASSSQGNTEAFF. CDR3 DNA: TGTGCCAGCAGCTCTCAGGGGAACACTGAAGCTTTCTTT. The variable domain in full, completed from reference TRBV7-6 and TRBJ1-1, reads GAGVSQSPRYKVTKRGQDVALRCDPISGHVSLYWYRQALGQGPEFLTYFNYEAQQDKSGLPNDRFSAERPEGSISTLTIQRTEQRDSAMYRCASSSQGNTEAFFGQGTRLTVV.

The V gene is TRBV5-6, the J gene TRBJ2-7; a possible D gene is TRBD1 (7 bases). Germline V gene data show CDR1 as SGHDT and CDR2 as YYEEEE. V shed 4 bases and J shed 2 bases, with 19 bases lying between them. The CDR3 runs to 16 residues. CDR3 bases: TGTGCCAGCAGCCTCGGAGGGGGGACAGCAGCCTACGAGCAGTACTTC. Its translation is CASSLGGGTAAYEQYF.

The sample holds many counts of this clonotype. The chain has TRBV12-3 or TRBV12-4 and TRBJ1-5; a weak D match, TRBD1 (5 bases). V was cut by 3 bases and J by 5 bases, with 11 bases left in between. The CDR3 contains 14 residues. The CDR3 here is CASSLGGGYQPQHF. The DNA of the CDR3 is TGTGCCAGCAGTTTGGGGGGAGGCTATCAGCCCCAGCATTTT.

CDR3 nucleotide sequence: TGTGCCACCAGGGGACAGTTCCATCAGCCCCAGCATTTT. Protein sequence: CATRGQFHQPQHF. The chain has TRBV24-1 and TRBJ1-5, with 7 positions matching TRBD1. This CDR3 is built from 13 residues. From germline, CDR1 is KGHDR and CDR2 SFDVKD. V gave up 7 bases and J gave up 5 bases; unmatched junction bases: 4.

This chain connects TRBV12-3 or TRBV12-4 to TRBJ2-3; 11 bases are shared with TRBD2. J lost 4 bases, V lost 5 bases, and 8 bases had no gene match. CDR3 length: 16 residues. In nucleotides, the CDR3 is TGTGCCAGCAGTCAAATAGCGGGAGGGAAGGCAGATACGCAGTATTTT. Translation gives CASSQIAGGKADTQYF.

This clonotype has ten or more counts. This chain joins TRBV6-1 and TRBJ1-1; 8 nucleotides line up with TRBD1. The germline V gene encodes CDR1 MNHNS and CDR2 SASEGT. V shed 2 bases, J shed 8 bases, and the junction held 16 bases outside the gene matches. The CDR3 runs 17 residues. DNA for the CDR3: TGTGCCAGCAGTGAAACAAAAGGGTTCTCGACAGGGGAGGAAGCTTTCTTT. Translating gives CASSETKGFSTGEEAFF.

The chain links TRBV7-9 to TRBJ2-7; D is unclear. The CDR3 covers 15 residues. The germline V and J ends were trimmed by 5 bases and 0 bases, with 14 bases remaining between them. Germline values: CDR1 SEHNR, CDR2 FQNEAQ (reference sequence). In DNA form, the CDR3 reads TGTGCCAGCAGCCTAGGCGTCACCAGCTCCTACGAGCAGTACTTC. It encodes CASSLGVTSSYEQYF.

CDR3 residues: CASSLHSGGGADTQYF. CDR3 bases: TGTGCCAGCAGCCTACATAGCGGGGGGGGGGCAGATACGCAGTATTTT. V and J are TRBV2 and TRBJ2-3; 11 bases agree with TRBD2. This CDR3 has 16 amino acids. The V and J ends lost 6 bases and 4 bases, in that order; junction bases with no gene match: 9. Germline CDR1 is SNHLY and CDR2 is FYNNEI.

This clonotype came up a few times. This chain connects TRBV7-9 to TRBJ2-7; 8 bases are shared with TRBD1. CDR3 length: 16 amino acids. Germline loops: CDR1 SEHNR, CDR2 FQNEAQ (reference sequence). V lost 3 bases to trimming and J lost 3 bases; unmatched junction nucleotides: 10. CDR3: CASSFPGTGNDYEQYF. CDR3 DNA: TGTGCCAGCAGCTTTCCCGGGACAGGAAACGACTACGAGCAGTACTTC.

The genes are TRBV6-4 and TRBJ1-6; 7 bases map to TRBD1. The CDR3 is made up of 15 amino acids. Losses at the gene ends were 4 bases for V and 7 bases for J; bases not matched to a gene: 7. From germline, CDR1 is MRHNA and CDR2 SNTAGT. The CDR3: CASSAGTVKNSPLHF. CDR3 bases: TGTGCCAGCAGTGCCGGGACAGTGAAAAATTCACCCCTCCACTTT.

DNA for the CDR3: TGCAGTGCTAGATGGGAGACCCAGTTCTTC. This codes for CSARWETQFF. The chain links TRBV20-1 to TRBJ2-1; D possibly corresponds to TRBD2 (5 bases). This CDR3 is built from 10 residues. V was pared by 2 bases and J by 13 bases, with 9 bases between. Germline loops: CDR1 DFQATT, CDR2 SNEGSKA (reference sequence).

Here the CDR3 DNA reads TGTGCCATCAGTGAGAGGCGGATGAACACTGAAGCTTTCTTT. Encoded protein: CAISERRMNTEAFF. The rearrangement uses TRBV10-3 and TRBJ1-1; unclear D gene. The germline CDR1 and CDR2 sequences are ENHRY and SYGVKD. The CDR3 runs 14 residues. V lost 2 bases to trimming and J lost 0 bases, with 7 bases between them.

The CDR3 sequence: CASSPNRRGTSGQETQYF. The CDR3 DNA sequence: TGTGCCAGCAGCCCCAACCGCCGCGGGACTAGCGGACAAGAGACCCAGTACTTC. The rearrangement joins TRBV7-2 to TRBJ2-5; TRBD2 agrees at 11 bases. This CDR3 region has 18 residues. The germline V gene has CDR1 SGHTA and CDR2 FQGNSA. The junction had 13 bases not matched to a gene; V was cut back by 5 bases and J by 2 bases.

This clonotype occurred many times. V and J are TRBV6-6 and TRBJ2-7, with 10 bases that match TRBD2. V was clipped by 9 bases and J by 2 bases; unmatched bases: 7. Germline V lookup: CDR1 MNHNY, CDR2 SVGAGI (reference sequence). The CDR3 loop spans 14 amino acids. The CDR3 here is CASLRLAGTYEQYF. Here the CDR3 DNA reads TGTGCCAGTCTGAGACTAGCGGGCACCTACGAGCAGTACTTC.

V and J are TRBV12-5 and TRBJ1-6; 10 bases agree with TRBD1. Trimming at V came to 2 bases and at J to 8 bases, leaving 9 bases not matched to a gene. Germline CDR1 is LGHNT and CDR2 is FRNRAP. The length of the CDR3 is 17 residues. CDR3 in amino acids: CASGLPPGQGPYSPLHF. CDR3 nucleotides: TGTGCTAGTGGTTTGCCCCCGGGACAGGGGCCCTATTCACCCCTCCACTTT.

This clonotype was found a few times. This chain connects TRBV19 to TRBJ2-7; the match to TRBD1 covers 9 bases. The germline V gene encodes CDR1 LNHDA and CDR2 SQIVND (reference sequence). There are 13 residues in the CDR3. Trimming took 6 bases from V and 6 from J; bases not matched to a gene: 6. CDR3 protein: CASRFRQGGEQYF. The DNA for the CDR3 is TGTGCCAGTAGGTTTCGACAGGGGGGCGAGCAGTACTTC. The entire variable domain, with the rest obtained from reference TRBV19 and TRBJ2-7, is as follows: DGGITQSPKYLFRKEGQNVTLSCEQNLNHDAMYWYRQDPGQGLRLIYYSQIVNDFQKGDIAEGYSVSREKKESFPLTVTSAQKNPTAFYLCASRFRQGGEQYFGPGTRLTVT.

This clonotype was recorded at least ten times. This chain connects TRBV12-3 or TRBV12-4 to TRBJ2-3; TRBD2 aligns across 8 bases. Germline trimming cut 7 bases from V and 2 bases from J; bases unmatched to any gene: 5. The CDR3 spans 14 residues. The CDR3 DNA reads TGTGCCAGCACGCAGACTAGCGCCACAGATACGCAGTATTTT. Its protein is CASTQTSATDTQYF.

The rearrangement links TRBV7-9 to TRBJ1-5; unclear D gene. V lost 5 bases and J lost 4, with 12 bases in between. CDR3 length equals 14 residues. Germline loops: CDR1 SEHNR, CDR2 FQNEAQ (reference sequence). The CDR3 DNA is TGTGCCAGCAGCCCCGTGGCGGTTAATCAGCCCCAGCATTTT. Protein: CASSPVAVNQPQHF.

The rearrangement links TRBV19 to TRBJ2-6, with TRBD1 matching 7 bases. Looked up from germline, CDR1 is LNHDA and CDR2 is SQIVND (reference sequence). The CDR3 runs to 15 residues. With V trimmed by 4 bases and J by 0 bases, 0 bases remained unmatched. CDR3 sequence (DNA): TGTGCCAGTAGTACAGGGGGCTCTGGGGCCAACGTCCTGACTTTC. Translated: CASSTGGSGANVLTF.

There are many counts of this clonotype. The CDR3 nucleotides read TGCAGTGCAACGAAGGGACAGGCGAACACTGAAGCTTTCTTT. It encodes CSATKGQANTEAFF. V gene TRBV20-1 combines with J gene TRBJ1-1; 8 positions agree with TRBD1. From germline, CDR1 is DFQATT and CDR2 SNEGSKA (reference sequence). V lost 6 bases to trimming and J lost 1 base; unmatched junction nucleotides: 7. The CDR3 length is 14 residues.

CDR3 protein: CSATAPERYNEQYF. The CDR3 coding sequence is TGCAGTGCTACCGCTCCTGAGCGGTACAACGAGCAGTATTTT. The chain recombines TRBV20-1 with TRBJ2-3, with D possibly matching TRBD2 (5 bases). The CDR3 extends over 14 amino acids. From germline, CDR1 is DFQATT and CDR2 SNEGSKA (reference sequence). V lost 4 bases and J 11 bases, leaving 22 bases between the germline ends.